This T cell receptor beta chain originates from a study of regulatory T cells in long-lasting Graves disease. Study-level information: More than 5 years of antithyroid drugs with positive TSH receptor antibodies defined persistent Graves' disease. Study-level findings and limits: Persistent disease favored TRBV28, TRBJ1-2 and TRBJ2-5. Small numbers of samples may have cut accuracy.

In its sample, this clonotype was seen many times. Its antigen is currently unknown. Documented time point: persistent/refractory GD, antithyroid drugs over 5 years with positive TRAb. Extracted RNA from PBMCs served as the source of the TCR library. Building of the TCR beta libraries involved iRepertoire HTBI primers and Arm-PCR of CDR3 regions. Each CDR3 protein is one row after TCRdb ran MiXCR on the multiplex PCR reads. The data contain 310,000 or so distinct CDR3 sequences, 15% to 20% of them singletons. The CDR3 runs 13 residues. V was trimmed by 0 bases and J by 2 bases, leaving 5 bases between them. Per germline, CDR1 GTSNPN and CDR2 SVGIG (reference sequence).

The chain has TRBV30 and TRBJ1-5; possibly TRBD1 for D (5 bases). The sample consisted of peripheral blood mononuclear cells (PBMCs), taken when the disease was refractory, from a patient treated with antithyroid drugs. The source of this sequence is a female donor with Graves disease. The CDR3 spells CAWSVGGNQPQHF. CDR3 in DNA: TGTGCCTGGAGTGTGGGGGGCAATCAGCCCCAGCATTTT.